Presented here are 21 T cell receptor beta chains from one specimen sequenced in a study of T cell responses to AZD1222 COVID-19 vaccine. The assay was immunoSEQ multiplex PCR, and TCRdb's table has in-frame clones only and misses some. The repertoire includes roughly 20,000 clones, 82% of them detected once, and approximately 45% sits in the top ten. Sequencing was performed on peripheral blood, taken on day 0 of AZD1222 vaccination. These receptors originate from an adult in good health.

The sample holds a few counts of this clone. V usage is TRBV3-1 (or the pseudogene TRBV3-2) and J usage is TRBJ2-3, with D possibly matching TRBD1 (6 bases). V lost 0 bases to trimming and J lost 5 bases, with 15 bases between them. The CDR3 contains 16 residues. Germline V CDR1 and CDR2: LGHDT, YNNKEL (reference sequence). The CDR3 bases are TGTGCCAGCAGCCAAGAAGGCGGGCCAGGGGAAGATACGCAGTATTTT. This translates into CASSQEGGPGEDTQYF.

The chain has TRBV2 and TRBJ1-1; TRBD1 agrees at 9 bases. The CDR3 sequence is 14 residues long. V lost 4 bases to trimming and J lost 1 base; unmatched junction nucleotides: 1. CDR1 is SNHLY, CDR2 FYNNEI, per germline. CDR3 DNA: TGTGCCAGCAGTGGGGGACAGGGGAACACTGAAGCTTTCTTT. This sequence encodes CASSGGQGNTEAFF. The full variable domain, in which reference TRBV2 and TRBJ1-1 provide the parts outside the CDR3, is EPEVTQTPSHQVTQMGQEVILRCVPISNHLYFYWYRQILGQKVEFLVSFYNNEISEKSEIFDDQFSVERPDGSNFTLKIRSTKLEDSAMYFCASSGGQGNTEAFFGQGTRLTVV.

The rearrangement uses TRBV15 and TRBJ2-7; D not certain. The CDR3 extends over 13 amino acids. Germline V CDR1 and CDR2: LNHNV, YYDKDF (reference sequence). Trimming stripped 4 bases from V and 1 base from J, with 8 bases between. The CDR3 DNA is TGTGCCACCAGCATTGGGGATTCCTACGAGCAGTACTTC. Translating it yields CATSIGDSYEQYF.

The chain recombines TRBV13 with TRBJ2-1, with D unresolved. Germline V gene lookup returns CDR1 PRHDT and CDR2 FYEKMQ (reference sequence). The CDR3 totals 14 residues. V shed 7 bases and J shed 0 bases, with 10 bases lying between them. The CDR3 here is CASNKGFSYNEQFF. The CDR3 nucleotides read TGTGCCAGCAATAAGGGTTTCTCCTACAATGAGCAGTTCTTC. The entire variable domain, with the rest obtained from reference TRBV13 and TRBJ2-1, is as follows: AAGVIQSPRHLIKEKRETATLKCYPIPRHDTVYWYQQGPGQDPQFLISFYEKMQSDKGSIPDRFSAQQFSDYHSELNMSSLELGDSALYFCASNKGFSYNEQFFGPGTRLTVL.

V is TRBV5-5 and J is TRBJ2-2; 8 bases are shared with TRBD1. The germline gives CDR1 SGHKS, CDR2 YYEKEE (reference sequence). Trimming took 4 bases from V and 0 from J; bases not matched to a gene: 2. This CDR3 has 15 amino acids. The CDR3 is CASSPQGANTGELFF. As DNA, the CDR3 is TGTGCCAGCAGCCCACAGGGGGCGAACACCGGGGAGCTGTTTTTT. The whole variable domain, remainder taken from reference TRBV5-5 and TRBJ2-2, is DAGVTQSPTHLIKTRGQQVTLRCSPISGHKSVSWYQQVLGQGPQFIFQYYEKEERGRGNFPDRFSARQFPNYSSELNVNALLLGDSALYLCASSPQGANTGELFFGEGSRLTVL.

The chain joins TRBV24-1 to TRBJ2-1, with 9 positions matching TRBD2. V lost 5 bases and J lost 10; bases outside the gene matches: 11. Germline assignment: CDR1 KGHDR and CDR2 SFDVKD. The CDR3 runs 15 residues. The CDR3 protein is CATSVGLARGEEQFF. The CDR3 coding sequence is TGTGCCACCAGTGTGGGACTAGCCAGGGGGGAAGAGCAGTTCTTC.

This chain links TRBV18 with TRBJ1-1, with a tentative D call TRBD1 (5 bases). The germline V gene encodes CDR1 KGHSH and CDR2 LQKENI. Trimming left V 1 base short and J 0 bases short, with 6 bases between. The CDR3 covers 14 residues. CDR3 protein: CASSPRQMNTEAFF. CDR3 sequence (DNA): TGTGCCAGCTCACCACGACAGATGAACACTGAAGCTTTCTTT. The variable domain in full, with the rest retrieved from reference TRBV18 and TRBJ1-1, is NAGVMQNPRHLVRRRGQEARLRCSPMKGHSHVYWYRQLPEEGLKFMVYLQKENIIDESGMPKERFSAEFPKEGPSILRIQQVVRGDSAAYFCASSPRQMNTEAFFGQGTRLTVV.

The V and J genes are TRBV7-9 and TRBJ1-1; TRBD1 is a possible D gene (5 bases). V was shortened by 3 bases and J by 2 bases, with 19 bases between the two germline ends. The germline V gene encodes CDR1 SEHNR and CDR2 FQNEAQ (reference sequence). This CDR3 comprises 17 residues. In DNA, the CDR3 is TGTGCCAGCAGCTTCCAGTTAGGACACCGGGATAACACTGAAGCTTTCTTT. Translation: CASSFQLGHRDNTEAFF. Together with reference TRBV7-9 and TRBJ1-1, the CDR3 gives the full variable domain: DTGVSQNPRHKITKRGQNVTFRCDPISEHNRLYWYRQTLGQGPEFLTYFQNEAQLEKSRLLSDRFSAERPKGSFSTLEIQRTEQGDSAMYLCASSFQLGHRDNTEAFFGQGTRLTVV.

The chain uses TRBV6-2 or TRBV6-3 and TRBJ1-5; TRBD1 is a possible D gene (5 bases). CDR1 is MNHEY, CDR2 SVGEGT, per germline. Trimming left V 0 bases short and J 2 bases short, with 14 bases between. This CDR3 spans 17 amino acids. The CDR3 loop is CASSYSPFPGGNQPQHF. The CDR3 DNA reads TGTGCCAGCAGTTACTCGCCCTTTCCGGGGGGCAATCAGCCCCAGCATTTT.

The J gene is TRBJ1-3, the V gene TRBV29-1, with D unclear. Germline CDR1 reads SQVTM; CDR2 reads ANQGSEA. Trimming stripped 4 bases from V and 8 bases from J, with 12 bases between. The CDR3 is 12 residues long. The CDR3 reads CSVVFGQDTIYF. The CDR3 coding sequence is TGCAGCGTTGTTTTTGGCCAGGACACCATATATTTT.

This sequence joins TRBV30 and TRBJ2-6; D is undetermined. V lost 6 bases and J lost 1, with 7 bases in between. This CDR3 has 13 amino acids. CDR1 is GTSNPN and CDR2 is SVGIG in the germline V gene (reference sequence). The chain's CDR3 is CACGPSGANVLTF. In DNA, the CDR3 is TGTGCCTGTGGACCTTCTGGGGCCAACGTCCTGACTTTC.

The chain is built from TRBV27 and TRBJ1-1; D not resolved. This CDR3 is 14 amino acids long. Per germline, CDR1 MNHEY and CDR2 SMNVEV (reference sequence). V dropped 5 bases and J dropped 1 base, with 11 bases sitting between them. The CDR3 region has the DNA TGTGCCAGCAGTGGGATAACCCAGAACACTGAAGCTTTCTTT. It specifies CASSGITQNTEAFF.

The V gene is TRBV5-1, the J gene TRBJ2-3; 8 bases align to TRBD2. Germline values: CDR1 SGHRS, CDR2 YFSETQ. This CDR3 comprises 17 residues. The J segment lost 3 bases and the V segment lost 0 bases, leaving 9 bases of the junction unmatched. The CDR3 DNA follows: TGCGCCAGCAGCTTGGCCTTAACTAGCGGAGAGACAGATACGCAGTATTTT. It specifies CASSLALTSGETDTQYF.

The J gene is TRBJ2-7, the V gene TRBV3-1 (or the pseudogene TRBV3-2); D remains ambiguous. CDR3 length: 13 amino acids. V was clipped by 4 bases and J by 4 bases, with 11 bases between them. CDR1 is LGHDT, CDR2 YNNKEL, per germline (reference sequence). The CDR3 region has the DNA TGTGCCAGCAGCCGTACGGGTGATTACGAGCAGTACTTC. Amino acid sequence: CASSRTGDYEQYF.

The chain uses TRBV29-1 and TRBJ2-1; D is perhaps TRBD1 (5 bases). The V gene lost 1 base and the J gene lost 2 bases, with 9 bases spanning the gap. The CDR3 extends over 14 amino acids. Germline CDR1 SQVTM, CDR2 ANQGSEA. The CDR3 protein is CSVEVGVAYNEQFF. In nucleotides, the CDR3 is TGCAGCGTTGAAGTAGGGGTCGCCTACAATGAGCAGTTCTTC.

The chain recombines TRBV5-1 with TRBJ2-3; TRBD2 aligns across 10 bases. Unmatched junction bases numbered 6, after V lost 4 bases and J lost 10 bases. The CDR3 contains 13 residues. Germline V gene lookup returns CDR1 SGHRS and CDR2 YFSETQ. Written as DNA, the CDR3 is TGCGCCAGCAGCCTACAGCTAGCGGGAGCGCAGTATTTT. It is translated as CASSLQLAGAQYF.

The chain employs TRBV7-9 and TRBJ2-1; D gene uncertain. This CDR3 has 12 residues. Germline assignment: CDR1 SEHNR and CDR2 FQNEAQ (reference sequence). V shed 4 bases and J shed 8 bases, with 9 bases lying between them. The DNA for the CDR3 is TGTGCCAGCAGCTACTCAGTCCATGAGCAGTTCTTC. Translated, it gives CASSYSVHEQFF.

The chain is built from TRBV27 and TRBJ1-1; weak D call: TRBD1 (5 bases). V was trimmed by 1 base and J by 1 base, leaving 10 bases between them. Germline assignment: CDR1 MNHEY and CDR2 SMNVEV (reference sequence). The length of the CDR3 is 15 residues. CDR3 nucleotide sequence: TGTGCCAGCAGTTTATTCCGGGGCACGAACACTGAAGCTTTCTTT. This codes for CASSLFRGTNTEAFF.

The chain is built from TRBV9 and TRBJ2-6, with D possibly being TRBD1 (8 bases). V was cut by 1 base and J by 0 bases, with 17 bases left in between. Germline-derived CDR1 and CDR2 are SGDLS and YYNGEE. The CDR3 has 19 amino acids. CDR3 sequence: CASSVLGGTGYSGANVLTF. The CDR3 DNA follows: TGTGCCAGCAGCGTATTGGGGGGGACAGGTTACTCTGGGGCCAACGTCCTGACTTTC.

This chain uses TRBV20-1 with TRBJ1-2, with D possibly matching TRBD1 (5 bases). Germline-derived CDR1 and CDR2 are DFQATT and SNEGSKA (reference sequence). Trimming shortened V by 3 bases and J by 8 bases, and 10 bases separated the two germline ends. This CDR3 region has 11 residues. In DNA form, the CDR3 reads TGCAGTGCTAGTAGGGGTGAAGGCTACACCTTC. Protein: CSASRGEGYTF.

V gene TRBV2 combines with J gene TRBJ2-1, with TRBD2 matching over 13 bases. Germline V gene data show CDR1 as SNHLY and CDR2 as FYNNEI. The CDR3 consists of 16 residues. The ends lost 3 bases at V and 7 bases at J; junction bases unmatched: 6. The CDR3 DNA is TGTGCCAGCAGTGATGCCGGGACTAGCGGGGAGAATGAGCAGTTCTTC. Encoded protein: CASSDAGTSGENEQFF. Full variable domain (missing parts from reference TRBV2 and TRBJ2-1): EPEVTQTPSHQVTQMGQEVILRCVPISNHLYFYWYRQILGQKVEFLVSFYNNEISEKSEIFDDQFSVERPDGSNFTLKIRSTKLEDSAMYFCASSDAGTSGENEQFFGPGTRLTVL.